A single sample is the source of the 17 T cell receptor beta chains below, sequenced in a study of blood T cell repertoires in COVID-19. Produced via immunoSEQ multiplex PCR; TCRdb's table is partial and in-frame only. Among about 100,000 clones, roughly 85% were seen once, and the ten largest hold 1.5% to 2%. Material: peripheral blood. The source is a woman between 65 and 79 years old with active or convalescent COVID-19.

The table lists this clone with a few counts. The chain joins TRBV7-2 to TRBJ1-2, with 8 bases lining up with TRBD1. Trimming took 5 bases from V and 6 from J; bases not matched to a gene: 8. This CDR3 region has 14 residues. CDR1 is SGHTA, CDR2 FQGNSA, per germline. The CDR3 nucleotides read TGTGCCAGCAGCATCGGGACAGGACAGGATGGCTACACCTTC. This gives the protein CASSIGTGQDGYTF.

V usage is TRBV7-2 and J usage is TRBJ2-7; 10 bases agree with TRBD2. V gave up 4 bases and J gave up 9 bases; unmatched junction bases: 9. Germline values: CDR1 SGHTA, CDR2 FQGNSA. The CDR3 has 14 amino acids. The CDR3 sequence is CASSSAGGLAWQYF. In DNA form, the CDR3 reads TGTGCCAGCAGCTCAGCGGGGGGGCTAGCGTGGCAGTACTTC. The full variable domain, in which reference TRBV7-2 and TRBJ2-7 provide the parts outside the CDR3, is GAGVSQSPSNKVTEKGKDVELRCDPISGHTALYWYRQSLGQGLEFLIYFQGNSAPDKSGLPSDRFSAERTGGSVSTLTIQRTQQEDSAVYLCASSSAGGLAWQYFGPGTRLTVT.

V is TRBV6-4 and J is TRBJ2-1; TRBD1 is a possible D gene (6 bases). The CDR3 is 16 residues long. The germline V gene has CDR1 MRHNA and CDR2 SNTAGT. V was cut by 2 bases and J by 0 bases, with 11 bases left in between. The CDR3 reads CASSDGGSVSYNEQFF. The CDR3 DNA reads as TGTGCCAGCAGTGACGGGGGCTCGGTCTCCTACAATGAGCAGTTCTTC.

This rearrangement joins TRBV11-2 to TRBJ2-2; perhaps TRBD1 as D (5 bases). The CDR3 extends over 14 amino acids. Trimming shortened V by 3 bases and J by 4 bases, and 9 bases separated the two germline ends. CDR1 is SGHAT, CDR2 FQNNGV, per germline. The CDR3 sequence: CASSLTDGTGELFF. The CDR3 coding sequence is TGTGCCAGCAGCTTGACAGACGGCACCGGGGAGCTGTTTTTT.

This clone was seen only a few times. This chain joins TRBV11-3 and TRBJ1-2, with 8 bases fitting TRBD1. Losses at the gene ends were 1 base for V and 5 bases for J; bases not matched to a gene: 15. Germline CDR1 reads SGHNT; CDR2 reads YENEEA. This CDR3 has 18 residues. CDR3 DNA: TGTGCCAGCAGCTTAGTCGGGTCGGCGGGACAGGCCCTATATGGCTACACCTTC. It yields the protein CASSLVGSAGQALYGYTF.

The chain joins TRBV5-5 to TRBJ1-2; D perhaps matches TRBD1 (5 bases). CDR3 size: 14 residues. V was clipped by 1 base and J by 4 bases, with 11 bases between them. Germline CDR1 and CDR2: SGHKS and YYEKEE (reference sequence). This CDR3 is CASSLRRGGYGYTF. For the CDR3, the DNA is TGTGCCAGCAGCTTGCGAAGGGGCGGCTATGGCTACACCTTC.

Written as DNA, the CDR3 is TGTGCCTGGAGTGTACTAGCGGGGGCTAGATGGGTCGAGCAGTACTTC. Its translation is CAWSVLAGARWVEQYF. The chain recombines TRBV30 with TRBJ2-7; 11 nucleotides line up with TRBD2. The length of the CDR3 is 16 residues. Germline CDR1 and CDR2: GTSNPN and SVGIG (reference sequence). V was pared by 0 bases and J by 6 bases, with 10 bases of the junction left unmatched. The complete variable domain, with remaining parts taken from reference TRBV30 and TRBJ2-7, reads SQTIHQWPATLVQPVGSPLSLECTVEGTSNPNLYWYRQAAGRGLQLLFYSVGIGQISSEVPQNLSASRPQDRQFILSSKKLLLSDSGFYLCAWSVLAGARWVEQYFGPGTRLTVT.

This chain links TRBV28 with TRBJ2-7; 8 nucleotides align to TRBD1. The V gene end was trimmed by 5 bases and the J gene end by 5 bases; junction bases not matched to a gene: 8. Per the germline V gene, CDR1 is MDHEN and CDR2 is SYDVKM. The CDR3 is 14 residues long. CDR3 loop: CASSQPGQAHEQYF. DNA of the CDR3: TGTGCCAGCAGTCAACCGGGACAGGCCCACGAGCAGTACTTC.

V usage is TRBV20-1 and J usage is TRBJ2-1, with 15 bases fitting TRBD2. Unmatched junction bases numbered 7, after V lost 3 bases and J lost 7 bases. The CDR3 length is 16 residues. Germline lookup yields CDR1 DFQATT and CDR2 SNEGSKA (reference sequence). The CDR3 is CSASGLAGGAGNEQFF. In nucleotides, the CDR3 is TGCAGTGCTAGTGGACTAGCGGGGGGGGCTGGTAATGAGCAGTTCTTC.

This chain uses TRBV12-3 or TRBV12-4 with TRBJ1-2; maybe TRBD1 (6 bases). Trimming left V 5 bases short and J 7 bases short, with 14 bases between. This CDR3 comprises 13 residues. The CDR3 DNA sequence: TGTGCCAGCAGTCACGGGGGGCGTTTTGGCTACACCTTC. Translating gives CASSHGGRFGYTF.

Here the CDR3 DNA reads TGTGCCATCAGTGGGGGTAGCGGGGATTGGCAGTATTTT. Residues: CAISGGSGDWQYF. This chain joins TRBV10-3 and TRBJ2-3; 8 bases fit TRBD2. The germline CDR1 and CDR2 sequences are ENHRY and SYGVKD. V was pared by 4 bases and J by 11 bases, with 8 bases of the junction left unmatched. This CDR3 comprises 13 residues.

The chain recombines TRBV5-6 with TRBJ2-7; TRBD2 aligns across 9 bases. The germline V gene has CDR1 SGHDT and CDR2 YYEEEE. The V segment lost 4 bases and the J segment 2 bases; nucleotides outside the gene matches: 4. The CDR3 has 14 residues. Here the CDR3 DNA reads TGTGCCAGCAGCCTAAGGACTAGCGCCTACGAGCAGTACTTC. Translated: CASSLRTSAYEQYF.

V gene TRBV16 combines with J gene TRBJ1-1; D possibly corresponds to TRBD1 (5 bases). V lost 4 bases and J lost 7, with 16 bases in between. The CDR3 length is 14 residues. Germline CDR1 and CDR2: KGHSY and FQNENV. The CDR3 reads CASSLSTGYYEAFF. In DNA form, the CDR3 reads TGTGCCAGCAGCCTCAGCACAGGTTACTATGAAGCTTTCTTT.

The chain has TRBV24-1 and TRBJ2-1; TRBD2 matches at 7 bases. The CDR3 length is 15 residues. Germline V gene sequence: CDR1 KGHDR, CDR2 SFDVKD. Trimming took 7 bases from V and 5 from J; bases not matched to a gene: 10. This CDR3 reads CATSRLGGGNNEQFF. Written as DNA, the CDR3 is TGTGCCACCAGCCGATTGGGGGGAGGGAACAATGAGCAGTTCTTC.

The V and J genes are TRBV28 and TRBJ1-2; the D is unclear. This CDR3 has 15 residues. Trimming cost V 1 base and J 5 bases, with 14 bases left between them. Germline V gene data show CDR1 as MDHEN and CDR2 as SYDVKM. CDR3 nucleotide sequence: TGTGCCAGCAGTTTATCGGGGTCCAGGACTTATGGCTACACCTTC. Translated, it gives CASSLSGSRTYGYTF.

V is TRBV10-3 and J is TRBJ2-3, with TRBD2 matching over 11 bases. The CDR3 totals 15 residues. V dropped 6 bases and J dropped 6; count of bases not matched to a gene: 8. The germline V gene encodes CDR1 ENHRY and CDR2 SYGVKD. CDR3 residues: CAISQTSGAGDTQYF. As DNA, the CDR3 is TGTGCCATCAGCCAGACTAGCGGGGCGGGGGATACGCAGTATTTT.

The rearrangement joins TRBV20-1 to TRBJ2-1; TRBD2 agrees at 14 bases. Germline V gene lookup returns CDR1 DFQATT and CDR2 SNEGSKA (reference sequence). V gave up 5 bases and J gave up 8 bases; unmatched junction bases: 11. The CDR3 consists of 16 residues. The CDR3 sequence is CSAGGTSGRWAYEQFF. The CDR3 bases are TGCAGTGCTGGTGGGACTAGCGGGAGATGGGCTTATGAGCAGTTCTTC.